The 12 T cell receptor beta chains given below trace back to one sample, sequenced in a study of T cell responses to AZD1222 COVID-19 vaccine. Libraries were prepared by immunoSEQ multiplex PCR; TCRdb keeps only in-frame clonotypes and omits some of them. This table has roughly 100,000 clones, less than 95% appearing once. The material sequenced was peripheral blood, taken on day 0 of AZD1222 vaccination. These receptors were obtained from an adult in good health.

V is TRBV6-5 and J is TRBJ2-1, with TRBD2 matching 8 bases. CDR3 size: 13 residues. The trim removed 7 bases at V and 7 bases at J, leaving 6 bases unmatched. Germline V gene sequence: CDR1 MNHEY, CDR2 SVGAGI. The CDR3 reads CASTPGGGNEQFF. The CDR3 DNA reads as TGTGCCAGCACCCCTGGCGGGGGGAATGAGCAGTTCTTC.

J is TRBJ2-2 and V is TRBV10-3, with TRBD1 matching over 7 bases. Trimming cost V 0 bases and J 7 bases; bases outside gene matches: 2. This CDR3 comprises 14 residues. CDR1 ENHRY and CDR2 SYGVKD come from the germline V gene. In nucleotides, the CDR3 is TGTGCCATCAGTGAGTCAGGGGGCGGCGGGGAGCTGTTTTTT. This encodes CAISESGGGGELFF.

The chain recombines TRBV5-1 with TRBJ1-6; 8 nucleotides line up with TRBD1. J gave up 14 bases and V 5 bases, and 6 bases lay outside the gene matches. The CDR3 runs 12 residues. In germline, CDR1 is SGHRS, CDR2 YFSETQ. CDR3 in DNA: TGCGCCAGCAGACCGGACAGGGAATCCCTCCACTTT. It translates to CASRPDRESLHF.

V is TRBV9 and J is TRBJ2-7, with 8 bases identical to TRBD2. The CDR3 totals 14 residues. CDR1 and CDR2 (germline): SGDLS, YYNGEE. The V and J ends lost 3 bases and 6 bases, in that order; junction bases with no gene match: 8. CDR3 sequence (DNA): TGTGCCAGCAGCGCCGGGGGGGGAGCCCGCGAGCAGTACTTC. Amino acid sequence: CASSAGGGAREQYF.

This clone was detected only a few times. The V gene is TRBV18, the J gene TRBJ2-6, with D unclear. The CDR3 has 16 amino acids. Germline V gives CDR1 KGHSH, CDR2 LQKENI. The V end was cut by 4 bases, the J end by 0 bases, with 10 bases between. The CDR3 DNA reads TGTGCCAGCTCACAACCCCGGAGCTCTGGGGCCAACGTCCTGACTTTC. It translates to CASSQPRSSGANVLTF.

This chain links TRBV15 with TRBJ2-5; 9 bases are shared with TRBD1. V shed 5 bases and J 7 bases; nucleotides not matched to a gene: 8. The CDR3 extends over 14 amino acids. Per the germline V gene, CDR1 is LNHNV and CDR2 is YYDKDF (reference sequence). The chain's CDR3 is CATSPPGQGGTQYF. The CDR3 nucleotides are TGTGCCACCAGCCCCCCGGGACAGGGTGGGACCCAGTACTTC.

The chain links TRBV11-3 to TRBJ1-1; D gene unclear. This CDR3 region has 9 residues. Trimming left V 10 bases short and J 9 bases short, with 9 bases between. Looked up from germline, CDR1 is SGHNT and CDR2 is YENEEA. The CDR3: CANIPQAFF. As DNA, the CDR3 is TGTGCCAATATCCCCCAAGCTTTCTTT. Using reference TRBV11-3 and TRBJ1-1 for the parts outside the CDR3, the full variable domain is EAGVVQSPRYKIIEKKQPVAFWCNPISGHNTLYWYLQNLGQGPELLIRYENEEAVDDSQLPKDRFSAERLKGVDSTLKIQPAELGDSAVYLCANIPQAFFGQGTRLTVV.

J is TRBJ2-3 and V is TRBV28; D is unclear. Trimming shortened V by 5 bases and J by 0 bases, and 9 bases separated the two germline ends. Per the germline V gene, CDR1 is MDHEN and CDR2 is SYDVKM. The CDR3 is 14 amino acids. The CDR3 DNA follows: TGTGCCAGCAGTCCGGCAATTAGCACAGATACGCAGTATTTT. Amino acid sequence: CASSPAISTDTQYF.

V and J are TRBV19 and TRBJ2-7; D uncertain. CDR3 length: 16 amino acids. Germline CDR1 LNHDA, CDR2 SQIVND (reference sequence). The V end lost 6 bases, the J end lost 7 bases, and 25 bases lay between the germline ends. The CDR3 DNA follows: TGTGCCAGTAGCCACATAGACACGGCGACACTGGGGGAGCAGTACTTC. Protein product: CASSHIDTATLGEQYF.

The V gene is TRBV4-2, the J gene TRBJ1-1; 11 bases are a match to TRBD1. Per germline, CDR1 LGHNA and CDR2 YNFKEQ. V lost 4 bases, J lost 5 bases, and 12 bases stayed unmatched. The CDR3 is 17 amino acids. CDR3 DNA sequence: TGTGCCAGCAGCCCGCACAAGGACAGGGGGCTGTATACTGAAGCTTTCTTT. Its translation is CASSPHKDRGLYTEAFF.

The chain links TRBV13 to TRBJ1-3; D is unresolved. Trimming left V 0 bases short and J 2 bases short, with 5 bases between. The CDR3 spans 14 residues. Germline loops: CDR1 PRHDT, CDR2 FYEKMQ (reference sequence). CDR3 coding DNA: TGTGCCAGCAGCTTAGGAGTACCTGGAAACACCATATATTTT. This encodes CASSLGVPGNTIYF. Complete variable domain (other parts from reference TRBV13 and TRBJ1-3): AAGVIQSPRHLIKEKRETATLKCYPIPRHDTVYWYQQGPGQDPQFLISFYEKMQSDKGSIPDRFSAQQFSDYHSELNMSSLELGDSALYFCASSLGVPGNTIYFGEGSWLTVV.

The chain couples TRBV9 to TRBJ2-5; perhaps TRBD2 as D (7 bases). The CDR3 contains 16 residues. The V and J ends lost 5 bases and 1 base respectively, with 18 bases between them. CDR1 is SGDLS, CDR2 YYNGEE, per germline. The CDR3 DNA is TGTGCCAGCAGTCTCTATGGGGGGGCCGTCCAAGAGACCCAGTACTTC. Its protein product is CASSLYGGAVQETQYF.